A single sample is the source of the 24 T cell receptor beta chains below, sequenced in a study of T cells after somatic rescue of genetic block. TCRdb's copy holds only in-frame clones and misses some; the assay was immunoSEQ multiplex PCR. The sample has around 14,000 clones, more than 65% seen once. Sequencing was done on a sample of peripheral blood mononuclear cells (PBMCs). The receptors shown here come from a boy aged 5-17 years.

V gene TRBV5-6 combines with J gene TRBJ1-1; no definite D call. From germline, CDR1 is SGHDT and CDR2 YYEEEE. The CDR3 has 13 residues. The ends were cut back, 4 bases at V and 8 bases at J, with 15 bases in the middle. CDR3 nucleotide sequence: TGTGCCAGCAGCCTTATCGGAGGGCAAGAAGCTTTCTTT. Its translation is CASSLIGGQEAFF.

This chain connects TRBV2 to TRBJ2-3; a possible D gene is TRBD1 (5 bases). Germline V gives CDR1 SNHLY, CDR2 FYNNEI. The CDR3 is 15 amino acids. Trimming shortened V by 7 bases and J by 0 bases, and 14 bases separated the two germline ends. The CDR3 sequence: CASKIVDISTDTQYF. The CDR3 nucleotides are TGTGCCAGCAAAATCGTGGACATTAGCACAGATACGCAGTATTTT. The entire variable domain, with the rest obtained from reference TRBV2 and TRBJ2-3, is as follows: EPEVTQTPSHQVTQMGQEVILRCVPISNHLYFYWYRQILGQKVEFLVSFYNNEISEKSEIFDDQFSVERPDGSNFTLKIRSTKLEDSAMYFCASKIVDISTDTQYFGPGTRLTVL.

About this clone itself: Mismatch with germline at one junction end may stem from a read error. Other DNA sequences in the sample encode the same CDR3. J is TRBJ1-1 and V is TRBV6-5; D gene uncertain. The CDR3 spans 15 residues. Germline-derived CDR1 and CDR2 are MNHEY and SVGAGI. The CDR3: CASSPDDIMNTEAFF. The CDR3 DNA is TGTGCCAGCAGTCCCGATGATATCATGAACACCGAAGCTTTCTTT.

The chain links TRBV19 to TRBJ2-3; D remains unclear. Germline V gene lookup returns CDR1 LNHDA and CDR2 SQIVND (reference sequence). Trimming shortened V by 1 base and J by 6 bases, and 11 bases separated the two germline ends. The CDR3 loop spans 14 amino acids. CDR3 bases: TGTGCCAGTAGTATAGTTGACTCAAGGGATACGCAGTATTTT. This codes for CASSIVDSRDTQYF.

The chain carries TRBV30 and TRBJ1-3; no clear D. The CDR3 extends over 10 amino acids. V lost 1 base to trimming and J lost 5 bases, with 0 bases between them. Germline CDR1 reads GTSNPN; CDR2 reads SVGIG (reference sequence). CDR3 bases: TGTGCCTGGAGTGGAAACACCATATATTTT. It encodes CAWSGNTIYF.

The chain carries TRBV6-5 and TRBJ1-5; perhaps TRBD1 as D (5 bases). Germline loops: CDR1 MNHEY, CDR2 SVGAGI. V dropped 6 bases and J dropped 4 bases, with 13 bases sitting between them. This CDR3 has 14 amino acids. DNA of the CDR3: TGTGCCAGCAGCCCCGGACACCCAAATCAGCCCCAGCATTTT. As protein: CASSPGHPNQPQHF.

J is TRBJ2-5 and V is TRBV19; 7 bases agree with TRBD1. Germline loops: CDR1 LNHDA, CDR2 SQIVND (reference sequence). V trimming: 4 bases; J trimming: 0 bases; junction bases outside the gene matches: 2. CDR3 length equals 14 residues. CDR3 nucleotide sequence: TGTGCCAGTAGTAAGACAGGGTACCAAGAGACCCAGTACTTC. Amino acids: CASSKTGYQETQYF.

This chain links TRBV7-9 with TRBJ2-1; 7 bases align to TRBD2. J was trimmed by 8 bases and V by 3 bases; bases with no gene match: 10. Germline assignment: CDR1 SEHNR and CDR2 FQNEAQ (reference sequence). The CDR3 sequence is 15 residues long. The CDR3: CASSFGRSLGDEQFF. The CDR3 nucleotides read TGTGCCAGCAGCTTCGGGAGGTCTCTCGGGGATGAGCAGTTCTTC.

Concerning this clone: This could be a read error, since a much larger clone is one nucleotide away. Other DNA sequences from this sample encode an identical CDR3 as well. The chain joins TRBV29-1 to TRBJ2-7; no firm D call. Germline V CDR1 and CDR2: SQVTM, ANQGSEA. CDR3 length: 14 residues. Trimming removed 4 bases from V and 3 bases from J, with 16 bases in between. In nucleotides, the CDR3 is TGCAGCGTTGTCCTCACTCTTGGAGACTACGAGCAGTACTTC. Translating it yields CSVVLTLGDYEQYF.

V usage is TRBV28 and J usage is TRBJ1-5; D perhaps matches TRBD1 (6 bases). Germline CDR1 MDHEN, CDR2 SYDVKM. The CDR3 extends over 15 amino acids. Trimming left V 3 bases short and J 5 bases short, with 14 bases between. Written as DNA, the CDR3 is TGTGCCAGCAGTTTCCCCGGGGACATCTATCAGCCCCAGCATTTT. Protein product: CASSFPGDIYQPQHF.

The gene calls are TRBV7-9 and TRBJ1-1; D uncertain. Between the trimmed V and J ends, which lost 1 base and 0 bases, there was a span of 9 bases. Germline V lookup: CDR1 SEHNR, CDR2 FQNEAQ (reference sequence). The CDR3 runs to 15 residues. DNA of the CDR3: TGTGCCAGCAGCTTAGGAAGGCCCTTGAACACTGAAGCTTTCTTT. Amino acid sequence: CASSLGRPLNTEAFF. Based on the CDR3 plus reference TRBV7-9 and TRBJ1-1, the full variable domain is DTGVSQNPRHKITKRGQNVTFRCDPISEHNRLYWYRQTLGQGPEFLTYFQNEAQLEKSRLLSDRFSAERPKGSFSTLEIQRTEQGDSAMYLCASSLGRPLNTEAFFGQGTRLTVV.

J is TRBJ2-3 and V is TRBV15; 8 bases align to TRBD1. This CDR3 is 14 amino acids long. The V gene end was trimmed by 5 bases and the J gene end by 3 bases; junction bases not matched to a gene: 4. The germline V gene has CDR1 LNHNV and CDR2 YYDKDF (reference sequence). The CDR3 nucleotides are TGTGCCACCAGCGCGGACAGGGATACAGATACGCAGTATTTT. Its protein product is CATSADRDTDTQYF.

This clone was picked up a small number of times. CDR3 in DNA: TGTGCCAGCTCACCGAGCGAGAACACTGAAGCTTTCTTT. Residues: CASSPSENTEAFF. This sequence joins TRBV18 and TRBJ1-1; D remains ambiguous. CDR1 is KGHSH and CDR2 is LQKENI in the germline V gene. The V end was cut by 3 bases, the J end by 1 base, with 6 bases between. The CDR3 sequence is 13 residues long. Filled out from reference TRBV18 and TRBJ1-1, the complete variable domain reads NAGVMQNPRHLVRRRGQEARLRCSPMKGHSHVYWYRQLPEEGLKFMVYLQKENIIDESGMPKERFSAEFPKEGPSILRIQQVVRGDSAAYFCASSPSENTEAFFGQGTRLTVV.

This clone showed up just once. This chain joins TRBV9 and TRBJ1-6, with 7 bases that match TRBD1. Germline V CDR1 and CDR2: SGDLS, YYNGEE. V shed 4 bases, J shed 9 bases, and the junction held 13 bases outside the gene matches. CDR3 length: 16 amino acids. CDR3 region: CASSPTGQPYGSPLHF. In DNA, the CDR3 is TGTGCCAGCAGCCCTACGGGACAGCCTTATGGTTCACCCCTCCACTTT.

The chain links TRBV5-1 to TRBJ2-7; D ambiguous. This CDR3 comprises 15 residues. Germline assignment: CDR1 SGHRS and CDR2 YFSETQ. Trimming left V 2 bases short and J 4 bases short, with 16 bases between. CDR3 sequence reads: CASSLTLTVGYEQYF. The CDR3 DNA reads TGCGCCAGCAGCTTAACTCTTACAGTGGGATACGAGCAGTACTTC.

The chain carries TRBV29-1 and TRBJ2-3; 10 bases align to TRBD2. Germline V gene sequence: CDR1 SQVTM, CDR2 ANQGSEA. The CDR3 contains 15 residues. The V segment lost 4 bases and the J segment 5 bases; nucleotides outside the gene matches: 9. The DNA for the CDR3 is TGCAGCGTTGGCAACAGCGGGGGGGCCAAAGATACGCAGTATTTT. Translation: CSVGNSGGAKDTQYF.

The chain joins TRBV5-1 to TRBJ1-2, with 7 positions matching TRBD1. Germline loops: CDR1 SGHRS, CDR2 YFSETQ. The CDR3 runs 13 residues. V lost 4 bases, J lost 4 bases, and 4 bases stayed unmatched. In DNA form, the CDR3 reads TGCGCCAGCAGCGCCACAGGGGCCTATGGCTACACCTTC. Translated: CASSATGAYGYTF.

The V and J genes are TRBV5-6 and TRBJ1-2; no clear D gene. This CDR3 has 11 amino acids. Germline lookup yields CDR1 SGHDT and CDR2 YYEEEE. The V and J ends lost 2 bases and 8 bases respectively, with 7 bases between them. In DNA form, the CDR3 reads TGTGCCAGCAGCTTATGGTGGGGCTACACCTTC. Protein product: CASSLWWGYTF. The full variable domain, its missing parts supplied by reference TRBV5-6 and TRBJ1-2, is DAGVTQSPTHLIKTRGQQVTLRCSPKSGHDTVSWYQQALGQGPQFIFQYYEEEERQRGNFPDRFSGHQFPNYSSELNVNALLLGDSALYLCASSLWWGYTFGSGTRLTVV.

This clone was seen a few times. The rearrangement joins TRBV9 to TRBJ2-1; 8 nucleotides agree with TRBD2. J was trimmed by 9 bases and V by 2 bases; bases with no gene match: 7. The CDR3 length is 14 residues. From germline, CDR1 is SGDLS and CDR2 YYNGEE. CDR3 nucleotide sequence: TGTGCCAGCAGCGTGAGCGGGAGTATGGGTGAGCAGTTCTTC. Encoded protein: CASSVSGSMGEQFF.

This chain joins TRBV13 and TRBJ1-2; D possibly corresponds to TRBD1 (5 bases). The germline V gene has CDR1 PRHDT and CDR2 FYEKMQ (reference sequence). Trimming stripped 1 base from V and 6 bases from J, with 12 bases between. CDR3 size: 14 residues. The CDR3: CASSLEGHPNGYTF. CDR3 coding DNA: TGTGCCAGCAGCTTAGAGGGGCATCCTAATGGCTACACCTTC.

The rearrangement joins TRBV7-3 to TRBJ2-1; 11 bases line up with TRBD1. Germline V gene lookup returns CDR1 SGHTA and CDR2 FQGTGA. Losses at the gene ends were 5 bases for V and 1 base for J; bases not matched to a gene: 4. The CDR3 runs 16 residues. The CDR3 reads CASSPGQGVSYNEQFF. In nucleotides, the CDR3 is TGTGCCAGCAGCCCGGGACAGGGGGTATCCTACAATGAGCAGTTCTTC.

In this sample, this clone turned up a few times. This rearrangement joins TRBV18 to TRBJ2-2, with 7 bases identical to TRBD2. This CDR3 has 16 amino acids. V dropped 4 bases and J dropped 5; count of bases not matched to a gene: 10. Germline CDR1 is KGHSH and CDR2 is LQKENI. The CDR3 spells CASSRLREGRTGELFF. The CDR3 coding sequence is TGTGCCAGCTCACGCCTAAGGGAGGGACGGACCGGGGAGCTGTTTTTT.

The J gene is TRBJ1-4, the V gene TRBV18; D might be TRBD1 (6 bases). The CDR3 is 15 residues long. Trimming took off 3 bases at V and 0 bases at J, with 8 bases between the two ends. CDR1 and CDR2 from the germline V gene are KGHSH and LQKENI. CDR3 nucleotide sequence: TGTGCCAGCTCACCTAACAGGGCAACTAATGAAAAACTGTTTTTT. As protein: CASSPNRATNEKLFF.

The chain combines TRBV6-6 with TRBJ1-1, with TRBD1 matching 9 bases. V was pared by 7 bases and J by 5 bases, with 5 bases of the junction left unmatched. The CDR3 runs to 13 residues. Germline assignment: CDR1 MNHNY and CDR2 SVGAGI (reference sequence). This chain's CDR3 is CASKRDRVTEAFF. The CDR3 DNA reads TGTGCCAGCAAACGGGACAGGGTAACTGAAGCTTTCTTT.